This T cell receptor (beta chain) is from a study of shared clonotypes between healthy human individuals (dated by TCRdb to about 2020). Concerning the study at large: A few men and two women, aged 18 to 49 years, made up the cohort. For each donor, CD4 naive and CD4 memory were each given three plates, CD8 naive was given two plates, and CD8 memory was given one plate. To estimate repertoire size and how much clonotypes are shared between individuals, the study performed deep sequencing of blood TCR repertoires from roughly five healthy adults. Libraries were prepared and TCR repertoires were sequenced by different laboratories using diverse techniques, in order to increase sequencing depth and limit assay-specific biases. Between about 0.8 and 9 billion PBMCs per donor were obtained by leukapheresis.

Worth noting for this clone: It has no known antigen specificity. Nothing much larger sits one base from this clone, and base qualities are not available.

CDR1 SGHNT and CDR2 YYREEE were looked up in the germline V gene (reference sequence). The V and J ends are trimmed by 3 bases and 1 base, leaving 19 bases between them. Reading from cysteine to phenylalanine, the CDR3 counts 17 amino acids. CDR3 DNA only is kept here, 51 bases in frame from base 1. The donors were healthy, HIV-negative adults who had no recently reported acute infections or vaccinations. All donors were Caucasian adults living in Nashville, Tennessee, USA. CD4+ T cells were enriched through magnetic negative selection, after which naive cells were positively selected on CD45RA and the remaining negative fraction served as the memory subset. Blood was collected by leukapheresis, and PBMCs were isolated by Ficoll-Histopaque density gradient centrifugation and then cryopreserved in liquid nitrogen vapor phase. Analytical flow cytometry was used to check the purity and quantity of each magnetically sorted T cell population. Genomic DNA was isolated from every sorted fraction and measured by UV absorbance on a Nanodrop 2000c.

Summary of the overall study and its limitations: Compared with non-shared clonotypes, clonotypes shared by all four sorted-subset donors had higher generation probabilities. Based on pairwise subsampling, the degree of clonotype sharing among donors was expected to be affected by sequencing depth. When a few donors were compared, the shared fraction of clonotypes was about 5% for naive CD4, 3.5% to 4% for naive CD8, 2.3% for memory CD4, and around 0.4% for memory CD8. Rarefaction of sorted-subset datasets indicated incomplete sequencing despite the large sequencing depth. Naive subsets generally had larger estimated clonotype richness than memory subsets. Because the study included a small number of donors, the genetic and exposure-history diversity represented was limited. Sampling was restricted to blood, and TCR repertoires in tissues likely differ from the TCR repertoires found in blood.

TCR CDR3 regions were amplified from genomic DNA by multiplex PCR using the deep immunoSEQ assay. For each cell subset, the extracted genomic DNA was distributed evenly across all wells of several immunoSEQ 96-well plates, and each plate served as one replicate. For sorted subsets, each replicate PCR was loaded with approximately 200 ng genomic DNA, equivalent to 30,000 or so T cell genomes. The purified libraries were quantified using a Qubit 3.0 fluorometer, sized with a Bioanalyzer 2100, and then quantified again using the KAPA Library Quantification kit. Each immunoSEQ 96-well plate was sequenced on its own single-read 150-cycle Illumina NextSeq 550 flow cell. As for how the authors treated the data: Because only junctional sequences without quality scores were contained in the immunoSEQ output, filtering matching that applied to full-length reads could not be performed. To assign V/J genes and CDR3, sequences were annotated using PyIR, a Python wrapper for IgBLAST v1.9, with IMGT germline references. Reads were removed for weak V/J assignments (E-value above 1e-6), missing CDR3, stop codons, out-of-frame junctions, or ambiguous translated residues. A V3J clonotype was defined by an identical inferred V gene, J gene, and CDR3 amino acid sequence. The percentage overlap between two repertoires was calculated by dividing the number of shared unique clonotypes by the size of the smaller repertoire. Richness of each repertoire was evaluated using RTK rarefaction, the Chao1 estimator, and Recon v2.1 estimates of unobserved clonotypes. For all TCRbeta clonotypes obtained by the gDNA method from a handful of donors, generation probabilities were computed with OLGA. The table comes from immuneACCESS by way of TCRdb, which keeps in-frame sequences with V and J called. Part of the clones is missing from these tables; in studies checked, under half for an unresolved V gene and the rest for unknown reasons. V and J calls and clone size come straight from that table; D and trimming were deduced from the DNA. The sample table holds some 2,500,000 clones, of which 80% to 95% were seen once. The ten largest account for approximately 0.37% of the sample.

Sequenced sample: naive CD4+ T cells from PBMCs. The cell subset or site label for this specimen denotes: CD45RA+ positively selected. The source of this sequence is a young man in good health. Some clones in this sample may be carry-over from other donors' samples. The rearrangement joined TRBV5-4 to TRBJ2-5; the D region possibly corresponds to TRBD2 (6 bases align). The CDR3 is CASSWKGRTPSQETQYF. The base sequence is TGTGCCAGCAGCTGGAAAGGGAGGACACCCTCCCAAGAGACCCAGTACTTC.